This TCR beta chain was found in a study of cytomegalovirus exposure and HLA in healthy donors. PCR amplification relied on 60 Vbeta primers (plus 13 Jbeta primers). Only in-frame clones appear in the TCRdb table, and some are missing; sequencing was by immunoSEQ multiplex PCR. The table includes more than 100,000 clones, about 79% detected once. Per the germline V gene, CDR1 is PRHDT and CDR2 is FYEKMQ (reference sequence). The V gene end was trimmed by 0 bases and the J gene end by 5 bases; junction bases not matched to a gene: 4. This CDR3 comprises 16 residues. Whole-study findings and limits: HLA allele associations emerged for roughly 17,000 TCR beta sequences in a later analysis, at 0.05 false discovery rate.

To note about this clone: Its cognate antigen is unknown. Different DNA sequences within this sample yield the same CDR3.

The chain employs TRBV13 and TRBJ2-2; TRBD1 matches at 9 bases. Sequenced sample: PBMCs. This TCR derives from a female donor in good health and CMV-seropositive. The CDR3 loop reads CASSLGYRGRTGELFF. The DNA for the CDR3 is TGTGCCAGCAGCTTAGGTTACAGGGGGCGGACCGGGGAGCTGTTTTTT.